Presented here are 12 T cell receptor beta chains from one specimen sequenced in a study of response to subunit inactivated influenza vaccine. MiXCR, run by TCRdb on the RT-PCR reads, gives a single entry per CDR3 protein. Of 500,000 to 650,000 distinct CDR3 sequences detected, approximately 7.1% appear once; the ten largest clones hold 13%. Sequencing was performed on PBMCs from blood, taken about 23 months after vaccination. All receptors come from a man aged 50 to 75 who received an inactivated influenza vaccine.

The sample holds many counts of this clonotype. The rearrangement links TRBV7-2 to TRBJ2-1; no firm D call. CDR1 is SGHTA, CDR2 FQGNSA, per germline. The CDR3 totals 13 residues. V lost 1 base and J 7 bases, leaving 8 bases between the germline ends. The CDR3 loop reads CASSLEVLNEQFF. As DNA, the CDR3 is TGTGCCAGCAGCTTAGAGGTTCTGAATGAGCAGTTCTTC.

This clonotype was seen many times. The rearrangement uses TRBV5-1 and TRBJ2-1; D is possibly TRBD2 (5 bases). The CDR3 runs to 16 residues. V was cut by 4 bases and J by 8 bases, with 22 bases left in between. CDR1 and CDR2 (germline): SGHRS, YFSETQ. CDR3 loop: CASSDLLGGYVDEQFF. In DNA, the CDR3 is TGCGCCAGCAGCGACTTACTAGGAGGTTACGTCGATGAGCAGTTCTTC.

The V and J genes are TRBV4-1 and TRBJ1-5; no firm D call. This CDR3 comprises 16 residues. Trimming stripped 0 bases from V and 4 bases from J, with 13 bases between. Germline loops: CDR1 MGHRA, CDR2 YSYEKL. The CDR3 bases are TGCGCCAGCAGCCAAGACTTCGGAGTGGGAAATCAGCCCCAGCATTTT. Protein product: CASSQDFGVGNQPQHF.

This clonotype has a handful of counts. The chain links TRBV12-3 or TRBV12-4 to TRBJ1-2; 8 bases align to TRBD1. V was clipped by 5 bases and J by 8 bases; unmatched bases: 7. The CDR3 loop spans 13 amino acids. The CDR3 DNA reads as TGTGCCAGCAGTCCGTGGACAGGGCAAGGCTACACCTTC. Its translation is CASSPWTGQGYTF.

Points on this clonotype: A much larger clone differs from this one at a single base, so this may be a read error. The J gene is TRBJ2-7, the V gene TRBV5-6, with D unclear. This CDR3 contains 13 residues. Germline-derived CDR1 and CDR2 are SGHDT and YYEEEE. Trimming left V 1 base short and J 2 bases short, with 7 bases between. The CDR3 region is CASSLFKTYEQYF. CDR3 in DNA: TGTGCCAGCAGCTTGTTCAAGACCTACGAGCAGTACTTC.

The CDR3 bases are TGCGCCAGCAGCCCAGAGATGGGCAGGGGGAAACTGTTTTTT. As protein: CASSPEMGRGKLFF. The V and J genes are TRBV4-3 and TRBJ1-4; 7 nucleotides align to TRBD1. CDR3 size: 14 residues. CDR1 LGHNA and CDR2 YSLEER come from the germline V gene. V shed 4 bases, J shed 11 bases, and the junction held 10 bases outside the gene matches.

The sample holds many counts of this clonotype. The genes are TRBV10-3 and TRBJ2-2; either TRBD1 or TRBD2 may supply D (5 bases each). CDR3 length: 15 amino acids. CDR1 and CDR2 from the germline V gene are ENHRY and SYGVKD. Trimming left V 5 bases short and J 0 bases short, with 10 bases between. CDR3 region: CAISTGTPNTGELFF. The DNA for the CDR3 is TGTGCCATCAGTACCGGGACCCCGAACACCGGGGAGCTGTTTTTT.

The chain employs TRBV27 and TRBJ2-1, with 7 bases lining up with TRBD1. The junction had 10 bases not matched to a gene; V was cut back by 2 bases and J by 3 bases. The CDR3 contains 17 residues. From germline, CDR1 is MNHEY and CDR2 SMNVEV (reference sequence). The CDR3 DNA reads as TGTGCCAGCAGTTTACTCCTCAGGGACAGACGCTACAATGAGCAGTTCTTC. It encodes CASSLLLRDRRYNEQFF.

This clonotype was detected many times. This chain links TRBV3-1 with TRBJ1-1, with TRBD1 matching over 9 bases. V trimming: 3 bases; J trimming: 3 bases; junction bases outside the gene matches: 14. The germline V gene has CDR1 LGHDT and CDR2 YNNKEL (reference sequence). There are 18 residues in the CDR3. CDR3 nucleotides: TGTGCCAGCAGCCATCTTAAACCGGCGGGGACAGGGTACACTGAAGCTTTCTTT. Its protein product is CASSHLKPAGTGYTEAFF.

This clonotype occurred a few times. V and J are TRBV5-5 and TRBJ2-4, with D tentatively TRBD1 (5 bases). Germline-derived CDR1 and CDR2 are SGHKS and YYEKEE (reference sequence). The V end was cut by 2 bases, the J end by 8 bases, with 20 bases between. The CDR3 extends over 16 amino acids. The CDR3 protein is CASSFGQGRKGDIQYF. DNA for the CDR3: TGTGCCAGCAGCTTTGGGCAGGGCCGGAAAGGGGACATTCAGTACTTC. The whole variable domain, remainder taken from reference TRBV5-5 and TRBJ2-4, is DAGVTQSPTHLIKTRGQQVTLRCSPISGHKSVSWYQQVLGQGPQFIFQYYEKEERGRGNFPDRFSARQFPNYSSELNVNALLLGDSALYLCASSFGQGRKGDIQYFGAGTRLSVL.

The chain employs TRBV13 and TRBJ2-1; TRBD1 aligns across 11 bases. Germline V CDR1 and CDR2: PRHDT, FYEKMQ (reference sequence). This CDR3 region has 15 residues. With 5 bases clipped from V and 6 bases from J, the junction kept 6 bases outside the gene matches. As DNA, the CDR3 is TGTGCCAGCAGCCCTCGGACAGGGGGCCGCAATGAGCAGTTCTTC. Translation gives CASSPRTGGRNEQFF.

The chain combines TRBV4-1 with TRBJ2-5, with D uncertain. The CDR3 length is 13 residues. CDR1 is MGHRA and CDR2 is YSYEKL in the germline V gene. V lost 6 bases and J 3 bases, leaving 11 bases between the germline ends. Here the CDR3 DNA reads TGCGCCAGCAGTAGGGCTCTCGAAGAGACCCAGTACTTC. Its protein is CASSRALEETQYF.